These 15 T cell receptor beta chains were all obtained from the same sample, sequenced in a study of blood T cell repertoires in COVID-19. This table comes from immunoSEQ multiplex PCR, and its TCRdb copy is limited to in-frame clones, with some not included. The profile shows a few hundred thousand clones, about 79% of them singletons. Sequencing input: peripheral blood. The receptors stem from a man aged 35 to 55 who had recovered from COVID-19.

The chain links TRBV6-5 to TRBJ2-2; 10 bases are shared with TRBD1. In germline, CDR1 is MNHEY, CDR2 SVGAGI. The CDR3 is made up of 15 amino acids. The V gene end was trimmed by 7 bases and the J gene end by 6 bases; junction bases not matched to a gene: 8. The CDR3: CASTKGTGVSGELFF. CDR3 DNA sequence: TGTGCCAGCACCAAGGGGACAGGGGTATCCGGGGAGCTGTTTTTT.

This clone appeared once. V is TRBV10-3 and J is TRBJ2-2, with TRBD2 identical over 14 bases. The germline gives CDR1 ENHRY, CDR2 SYGVKD. After removal of 2 bases from V and 4 bases from J, the junction contained 18 bases not matched to a gene. The CDR3 runs 22 residues. CDR3 sequence: CAISEASSLTSGRAGSTGELFF. The DNA for the CDR3 is TGTGCCATCAGTGAGGCGAGTTCCCTGACTAGCGGGAGGGCCGGGAGCACCGGGGAGCTGTTTTTT.

This clone was detected only a few times. CDR3 region: CASSMGQGDGYTF. The DNA of the CDR3 is TGTGCCAGTAGTATGGGTCAGGGGGATGGCTACACCTTC. The V gene is TRBV19, the J gene TRBJ1-2; 7 nucleotides align to TRBD1. Looked up from germline, CDR1 is LNHDA and CDR2 is SQIVND (reference sequence). The CDR3 runs 13 residues. Trimming removed 3 bases from V and 6 bases from J; junction bases left unmatched: 4.

The rearrangement links TRBV12-5 to TRBJ2-4; 7 bases agree with TRBD1. The trim removed 5 bases at V and 0 bases at J, leaving 4 bases unmatched. The germline CDR1 and CDR2 sequences are LGHNT and FRNRAP. The CDR3 sequence is 15 residues long. The CDR3 nucleotides read TGTGCTAGTGGTCAAACAGGGGTAGCCAAAAACATTCAGTACTTC. Translation: CASGQTGVAKNIQYF.

The chain uses TRBV30 and TRBJ1-2; maybe TRBD1 (5 bases). The CDR3 has 14 amino acids. Germline CDR1 and CDR2: GTSNPN and SVGIG (reference sequence). V was shortened by 0 bases and J by 3 bases, with 11 bases between the two germline ends. CDR3 sequence: CAWSVALGDYGYTF. In DNA, the CDR3 is TGTGCCTGGAGTGTCGCCCTAGGGGACTATGGCTACACCTTC.

This clone was seen many times. The rearrangement joins TRBV10-2 to TRBJ1-5, with a weak D call TRBD1 (5 bases). The length of the CDR3 is 13 residues. Germline V gives CDR1 WSHSY, CDR2 SAAADI. V was cut by 5 bases and J by 7 bases, with 12 bases left in between. The CDR3 DNA reads TGCGCCAGCAGTAAGAGGGAGGGGCAGCCCCAGCATTTT. As protein: CASSKREGQPQHF.

This chain uses TRBV28 with TRBJ1-5, with D tentatively TRBD1 (5 bases). V shed 7 bases and J shed 7 bases, with 20 bases lying between them. The germline gives CDR1 MDHEN, CDR2 SYDVKM. The CDR3 has 15 residues. CDR3 in amino acids: CASNRDRQSTQPQHF. Written as DNA, the CDR3 is TGTGCCAGCAACCGTGACCGACAGTCGACCCAGCCCCAGCATTTT.

V is TRBV6-6 and J is TRBJ1-1; D possibly corresponds to TRBD1 (5 bases). Trimming took 6 bases from V and 5 from J, leaving 16 bases between them. The CDR3 loop spans 14 amino acids. Germline lookup yields CDR1 MNHNY and CDR2 SVGAGI (reference sequence). DNA of the CDR3: TGTGCCAGCAGCTCAGGGAGGGCTAGGACTGAAGCTTTCTTT. Amino acid sequence: CASSSGRARTEAFF.

This clone occurred a few times. V is TRBV12-5 and J is TRBJ1-5; TRBD1 is a possible D gene (5 bases). This CDR3 has 16 residues. The V and J ends lost 6 bases and 0 bases respectively, with 15 bases between them. The germline CDR1 and CDR2 sequences are LGHNT and FRNRAP. CDR3 region: CASGAGGTVSNQPQHF. The CDR3 DNA reads TGTGCTAGTGGGGCCGGCGGGACTGTTAGCAATCAGCCCCAGCATTTT.

The rearrangement uses TRBV5-6 and TRBJ2-1; 8 bases map to TRBD1. V shed 5 bases, J shed 10 bases, and the junction held 11 bases outside the gene matches. Per germline, CDR1 SGHDT and CDR2 YYEEEE. The CDR3 runs to 14 residues. Written as DNA, the CDR3 is TGTGCCAGCAGTCCTGACAGGGGTCTTGGAGAGCAGTTCTTC. Its protein is CASSPDRGLGEQFF.

The genes are TRBV24-1 and TRBJ2-7; the D gene is possibly TRBD1 (5 bases). CDR3 size: 14 residues. Germline values: CDR1 KGHDR, CDR2 SFDVKD. The V gene lost 8 bases and the J gene lost 1 base, with 14 bases spanning the gap. This chain's CDR3 is CATTLTEESYEQYF. The DNA for the CDR3 is TGTGCCACCACCCTGACAGAAGAGTCCTACGAGCAGTACTTC.

J is TRBJ2-1 and V is TRBV7-8, with a possible D match to TRBD2 (7 bases). Trimming pared 5 bases from V and 2 bases from J, leaving 19 bases between. Germline V gene lookup returns CDR1 SGHVS and CDR2 FQNEAQ. The CDR3 runs to 17 residues. In DNA, the CDR3 is TGTGCCAGCAGCGAAGGGGGAGGGAGAGAGACCTACAATGAGCAGTTCTTC. This encodes CASSEGGGRETYNEQFF.

The V and J genes are TRBV5-1 and TRBJ2-5; TRBD1 might be the D (6 bases). Germline CDR1 and CDR2: SGHRS and YFSETQ. The CDR3 runs 15 residues. The germline V and J ends were trimmed by 4 bases and 5 bases, with 18 bases remaining between them. The CDR3 here is CASSSLRGSGETQYF. CDR3 DNA sequence: TGCGCCAGCAGCAGCCTCAGGGGCTCGGGGGAGACCCAGTACTTC. The full variable domain, its missing parts supplied by reference TRBV5-1 and TRBJ2-5, is KAGVTQTPRYLIKTRGQQVTLSCSPISGHRSVSWYQQTPGQGLQFLFEYFSETQRNKGNFPGRFSGRQFSNSRSEMNVSTLELGDSALYLCASSSLRGSGETQYFGPGTRLLVL.

This rearrangement joins TRBV30 to TRBJ1-5; possible D gene TRBD1, 5 bases. This CDR3 spans 14 amino acids. From germline, CDR1 is GTSNPN and CDR2 SVGIG (reference sequence). Trimming took 4 bases from V and 0 from J, leaving 10 bases between them. The CDR3 DNA follows: TGTGCCTGGACCCCGACAGATAGCAATCAGCCCCAGCATTTT. This codes for CAWTPTDSNQPQHF.

The chain uses TRBV11-2 and TRBJ2-7, with 8 bases matching TRBD1. Per germline, CDR1 SGHAT and CDR2 FQNNGV. This CDR3 region has 16 residues. Trimming took 5 bases from V and 6 from J; bases not matched to a gene: 15. CDR3 amino acids: CASSHIGGQGAGEQYF. The CDR3 nucleotides read TGTGCCAGCAGCCACATAGGGGGGCAGGGGGCTGGCGAGCAGTACTTC. The whole variable domain, filled in from reference TRBV11-2 and TRBJ2-7, reads EAGVAQSPRYKIIEKRQSVAFWCNPISGHATLYWYQQILGQGPKLLIQFQNNGVVDDSQLPKDRFSAERLKGVDSTLKIQPAKLEDSAVYLCASSHIGGQGAGEQYFGPGTRLTVT.